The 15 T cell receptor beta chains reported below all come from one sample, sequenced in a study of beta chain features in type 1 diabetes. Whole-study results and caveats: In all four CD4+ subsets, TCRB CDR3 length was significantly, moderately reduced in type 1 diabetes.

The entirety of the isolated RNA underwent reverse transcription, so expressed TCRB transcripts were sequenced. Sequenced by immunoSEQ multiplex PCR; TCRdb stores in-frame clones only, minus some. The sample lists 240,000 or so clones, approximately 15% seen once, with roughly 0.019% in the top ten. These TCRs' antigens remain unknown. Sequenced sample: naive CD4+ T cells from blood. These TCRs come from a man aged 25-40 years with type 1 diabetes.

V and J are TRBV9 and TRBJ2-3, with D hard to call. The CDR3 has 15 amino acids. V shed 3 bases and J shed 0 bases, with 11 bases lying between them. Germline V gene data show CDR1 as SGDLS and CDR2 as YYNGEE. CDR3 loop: CASSAGTASTDTQYF. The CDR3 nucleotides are TGTGCCAGCAGCGCAGGCACGGCTAGCACAGATACGCAGTATTTT. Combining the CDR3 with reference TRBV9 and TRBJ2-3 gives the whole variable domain DSGVTQTPKHLITATGQRVTLRCSPRSGDLSVYWYQQSLDQGLQFLIQYYNGEERAKGNILERFSAQQFPDLHSELNLSSLELGDSALYFCASSAGTASTDTQYFGPGTRLTVL.

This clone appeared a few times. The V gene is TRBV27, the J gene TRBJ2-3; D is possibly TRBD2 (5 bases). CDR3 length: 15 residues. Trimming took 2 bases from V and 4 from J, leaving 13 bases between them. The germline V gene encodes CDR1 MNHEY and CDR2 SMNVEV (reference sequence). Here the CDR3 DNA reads TGTGCCAGCAGTTTAGGAGGCAGCTTTCCAGATACGCAGTATTTT. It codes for CASSLGGSFPDTQYF.

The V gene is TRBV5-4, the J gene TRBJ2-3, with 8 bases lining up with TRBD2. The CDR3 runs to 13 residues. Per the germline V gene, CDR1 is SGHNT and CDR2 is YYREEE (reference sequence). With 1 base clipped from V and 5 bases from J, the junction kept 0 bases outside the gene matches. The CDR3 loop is CASSLSGGDTQYF. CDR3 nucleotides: TGTGCCAGCAGCTTGAGCGGGGGAGATACGCAGTATTTT. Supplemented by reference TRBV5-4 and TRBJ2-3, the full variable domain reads ETGVTQSPTHLIKTRGQQVTLRCSSQSGHNTVSWYQQALGQGPQFIFQYYREEENGRGNFPPRFSGLQFPNYSSELNVNALELDDSALYLCASSLSGGDTQYFGPGTRLTVL.

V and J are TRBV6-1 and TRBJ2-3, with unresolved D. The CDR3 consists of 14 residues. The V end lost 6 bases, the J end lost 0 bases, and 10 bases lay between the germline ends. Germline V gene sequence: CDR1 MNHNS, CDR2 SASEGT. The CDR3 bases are TGTGCCAGCAGGCTAGGTTCTAGCACAGATACGCAGTATTTT. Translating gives CASRLGSSTDTQYF.

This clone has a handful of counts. CDR3 bases: TGTGCCAGCAGTGTGGGGGGGGCAGATACGCAGTATTTT. This translates into CASSVGGADTQYF. The gene calls are TRBV25-1 and TRBJ2-3; 7 bases align to TRBD2. The CDR3 length is 13 residues. Germline CDR1 reads MGHDK; CDR2 reads SYGVNS. V dropped 4 bases and J dropped 4; count of bases not matched to a gene: 2.

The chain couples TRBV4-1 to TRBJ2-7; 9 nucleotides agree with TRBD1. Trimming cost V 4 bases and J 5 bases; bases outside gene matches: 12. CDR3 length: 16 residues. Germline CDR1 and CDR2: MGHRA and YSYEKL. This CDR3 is CASSRRTGVTPDEQYF. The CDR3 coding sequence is TGCGCCAGCAGCCGACGGACAGGGGTGACGCCGGACGAGCAGTACTTC.

CDR3 in amino acids: CASGTGDGYTF. The CDR3 nucleotides are TGTGCCAGCGGGACAGGGGATGGCTACACCTTC. The chain employs TRBV25-1 and TRBJ1-2, with 10 bases matching TRBD1. This CDR3 comprises 11 residues. V lost 8 bases and J lost 6; bases outside the gene matches: 0. CDR1 MGHDK and CDR2 SYGVNS come from the germline V gene.

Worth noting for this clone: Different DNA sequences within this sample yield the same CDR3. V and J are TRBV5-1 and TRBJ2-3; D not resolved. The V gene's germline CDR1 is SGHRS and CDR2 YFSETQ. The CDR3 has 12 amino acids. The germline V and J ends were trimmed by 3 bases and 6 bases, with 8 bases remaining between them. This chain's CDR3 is CASSSTGDTQYF. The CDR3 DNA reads TGCGCCAGCAGCTCCACGGGTGATACGCAGTATTTT.

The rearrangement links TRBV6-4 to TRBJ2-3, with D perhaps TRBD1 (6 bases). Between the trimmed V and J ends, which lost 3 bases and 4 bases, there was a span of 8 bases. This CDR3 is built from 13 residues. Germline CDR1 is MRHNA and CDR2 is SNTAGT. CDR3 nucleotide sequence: TGTGCCAGCAGTGAACAGGGCGCAGATACGCAGTATTTT. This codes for CASSEQGADTQYF.

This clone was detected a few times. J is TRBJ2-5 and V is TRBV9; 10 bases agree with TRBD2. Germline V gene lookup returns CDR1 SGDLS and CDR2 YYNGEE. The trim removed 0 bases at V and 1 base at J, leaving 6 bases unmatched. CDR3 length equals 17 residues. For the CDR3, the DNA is TGTGCCAGCAGCGTAGGAAGCGGGGGGGGTTTCCAAGAGACCCAGTACTTC. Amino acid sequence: CASSVGSGGGFQETQYF.

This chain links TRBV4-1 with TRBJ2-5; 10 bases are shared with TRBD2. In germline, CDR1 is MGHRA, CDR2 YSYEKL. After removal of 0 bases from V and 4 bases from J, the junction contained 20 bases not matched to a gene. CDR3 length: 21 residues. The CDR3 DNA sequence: TGCGCCAGCAGCCAAGATTTCACCCCAGGACTAGCGGCTTCAAAGAGAGAGACCCAGTACTTC. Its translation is CASSQDFTPGLAASKRETQYF.

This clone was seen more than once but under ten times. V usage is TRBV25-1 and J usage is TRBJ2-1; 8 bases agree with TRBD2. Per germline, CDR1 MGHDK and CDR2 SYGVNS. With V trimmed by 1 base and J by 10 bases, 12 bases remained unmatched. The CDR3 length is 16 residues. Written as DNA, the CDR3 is TGTGCCAGCAGTGAATCAGGTAGCGGGGCAGTTAGGGAGCAGTTCTTC. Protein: CASSESGSGAVREQFF.

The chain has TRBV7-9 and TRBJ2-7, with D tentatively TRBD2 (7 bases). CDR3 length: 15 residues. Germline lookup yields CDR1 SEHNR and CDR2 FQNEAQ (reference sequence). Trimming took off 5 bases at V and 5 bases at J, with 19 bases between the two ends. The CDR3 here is CASSLIGPGGHEQYF. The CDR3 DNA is TGTGCCAGCAGCCTCATTGGACCGGGGGGCCACGAGCAGTACTTC. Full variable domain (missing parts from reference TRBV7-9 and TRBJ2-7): DTGVSQNPRHKITKRGQNVTFRCDPISEHNRLYWYRQTLGQGPEFLTYFQNEAQLEKSRLLSDRFSAERPKGSFSTLEIQRTEQGDSAMYLCASSLIGPGGHEQYFGPGTRLTVT.

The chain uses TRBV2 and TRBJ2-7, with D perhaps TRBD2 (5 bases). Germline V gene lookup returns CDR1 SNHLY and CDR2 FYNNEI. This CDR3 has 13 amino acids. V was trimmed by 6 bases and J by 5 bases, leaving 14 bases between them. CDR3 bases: TGTGCCAGCAGCATGGACTCACCCCACGAGCAGTACTTC. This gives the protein CASSMDSPHEQYF.

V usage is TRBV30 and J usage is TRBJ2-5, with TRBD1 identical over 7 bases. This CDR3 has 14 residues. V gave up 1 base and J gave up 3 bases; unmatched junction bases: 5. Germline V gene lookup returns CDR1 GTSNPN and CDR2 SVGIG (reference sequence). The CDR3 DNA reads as TGTGCCTGGAGTGGGACAGGAGACGAAGAGACCCAGTACTTC. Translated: CAWSGTGDEETQYF.